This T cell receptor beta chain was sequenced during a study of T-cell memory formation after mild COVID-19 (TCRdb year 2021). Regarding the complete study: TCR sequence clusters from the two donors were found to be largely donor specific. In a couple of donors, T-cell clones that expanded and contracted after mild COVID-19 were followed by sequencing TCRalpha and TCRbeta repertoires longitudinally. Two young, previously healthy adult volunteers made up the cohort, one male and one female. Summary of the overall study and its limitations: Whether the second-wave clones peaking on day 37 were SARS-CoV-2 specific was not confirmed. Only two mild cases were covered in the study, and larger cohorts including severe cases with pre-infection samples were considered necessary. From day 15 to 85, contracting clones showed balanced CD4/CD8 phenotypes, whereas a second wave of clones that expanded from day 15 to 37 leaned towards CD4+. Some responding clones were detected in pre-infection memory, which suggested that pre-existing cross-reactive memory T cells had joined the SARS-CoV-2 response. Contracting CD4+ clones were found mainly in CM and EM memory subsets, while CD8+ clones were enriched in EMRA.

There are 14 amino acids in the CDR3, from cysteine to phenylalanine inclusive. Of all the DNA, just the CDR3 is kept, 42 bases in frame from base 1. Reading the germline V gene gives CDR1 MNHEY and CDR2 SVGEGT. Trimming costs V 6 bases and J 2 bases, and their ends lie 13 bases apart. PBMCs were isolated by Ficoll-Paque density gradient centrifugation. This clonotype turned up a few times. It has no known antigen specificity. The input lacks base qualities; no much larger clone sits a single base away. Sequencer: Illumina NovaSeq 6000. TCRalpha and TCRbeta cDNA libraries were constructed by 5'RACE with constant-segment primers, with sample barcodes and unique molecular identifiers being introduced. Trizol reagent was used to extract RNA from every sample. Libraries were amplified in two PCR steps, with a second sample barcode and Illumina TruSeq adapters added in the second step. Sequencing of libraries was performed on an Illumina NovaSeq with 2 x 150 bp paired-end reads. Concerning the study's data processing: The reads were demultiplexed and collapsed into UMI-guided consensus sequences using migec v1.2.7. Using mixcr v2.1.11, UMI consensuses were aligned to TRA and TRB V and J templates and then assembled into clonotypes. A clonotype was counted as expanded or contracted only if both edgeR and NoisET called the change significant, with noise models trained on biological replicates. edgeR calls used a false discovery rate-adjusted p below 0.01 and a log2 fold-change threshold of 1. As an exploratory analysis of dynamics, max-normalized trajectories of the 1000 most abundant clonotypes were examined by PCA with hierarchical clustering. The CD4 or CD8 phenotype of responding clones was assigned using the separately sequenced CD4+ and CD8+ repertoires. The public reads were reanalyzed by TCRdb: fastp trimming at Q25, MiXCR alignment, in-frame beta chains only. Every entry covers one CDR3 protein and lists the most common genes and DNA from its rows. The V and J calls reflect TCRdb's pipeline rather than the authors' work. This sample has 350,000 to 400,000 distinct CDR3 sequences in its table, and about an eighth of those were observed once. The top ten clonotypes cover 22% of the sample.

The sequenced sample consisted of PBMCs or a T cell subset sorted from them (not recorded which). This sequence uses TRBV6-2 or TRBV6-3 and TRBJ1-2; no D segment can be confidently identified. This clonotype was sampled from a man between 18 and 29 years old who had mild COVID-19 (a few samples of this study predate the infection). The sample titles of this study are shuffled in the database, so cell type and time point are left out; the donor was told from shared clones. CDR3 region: CASRPYTSNYGYTF. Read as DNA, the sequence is TGTGCCAGCAGACCATACACATCCAACTATGGCTACACCTTC.